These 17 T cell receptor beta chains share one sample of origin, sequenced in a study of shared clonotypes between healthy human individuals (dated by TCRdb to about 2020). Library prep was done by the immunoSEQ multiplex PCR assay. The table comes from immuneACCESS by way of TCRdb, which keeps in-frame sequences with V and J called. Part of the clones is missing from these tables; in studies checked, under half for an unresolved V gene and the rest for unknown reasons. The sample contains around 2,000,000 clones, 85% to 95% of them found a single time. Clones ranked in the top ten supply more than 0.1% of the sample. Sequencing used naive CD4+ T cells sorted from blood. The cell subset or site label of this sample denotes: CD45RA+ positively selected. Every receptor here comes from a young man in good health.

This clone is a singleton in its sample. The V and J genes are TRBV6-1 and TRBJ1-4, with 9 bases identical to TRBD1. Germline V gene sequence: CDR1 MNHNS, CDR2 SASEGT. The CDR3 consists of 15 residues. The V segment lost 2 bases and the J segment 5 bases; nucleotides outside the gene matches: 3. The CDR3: CASSERGTGNEKLFF. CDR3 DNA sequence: TGTGCCAGCAGTGAACGAGGGACAGGGAATGAAAAACTGTTTTTT.

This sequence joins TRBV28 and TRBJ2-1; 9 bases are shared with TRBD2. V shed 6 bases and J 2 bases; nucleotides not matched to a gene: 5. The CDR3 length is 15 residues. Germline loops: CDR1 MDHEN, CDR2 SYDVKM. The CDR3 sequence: CASRGSGGAYNEQFF. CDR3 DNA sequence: TGTGCCAGCAGGGGTAGCGGGGGAGCCTACAATGAGCAGTTCTTC.

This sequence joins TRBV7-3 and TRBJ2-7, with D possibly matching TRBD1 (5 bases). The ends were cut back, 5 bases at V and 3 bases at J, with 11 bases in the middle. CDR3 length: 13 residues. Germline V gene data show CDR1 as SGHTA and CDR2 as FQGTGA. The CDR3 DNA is TGTGCCAGCAGCCTAGACAGCGACTACGAGCAGTACTTC. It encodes CASSLDSDYEQYF.

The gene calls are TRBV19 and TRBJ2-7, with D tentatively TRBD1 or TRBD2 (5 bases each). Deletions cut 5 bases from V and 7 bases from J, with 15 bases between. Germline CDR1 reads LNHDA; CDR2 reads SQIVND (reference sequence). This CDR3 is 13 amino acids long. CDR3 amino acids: CASSAGASGEQYF. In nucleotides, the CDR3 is TGTGCCAGTAGTGCCGGGGCCTCAGGTGAGCAGTACTTC. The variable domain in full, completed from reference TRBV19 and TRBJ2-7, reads DGGITQSPKYLFRKEGQNVTLSCEQNLNHDAMYWYRQDPGQGLRLIYYSQIVNDFQKGDIAEGYSVSREKKESFPLTVTSAQKNPTAFYLCASSAGASGEQYFGPGTRLTVT.

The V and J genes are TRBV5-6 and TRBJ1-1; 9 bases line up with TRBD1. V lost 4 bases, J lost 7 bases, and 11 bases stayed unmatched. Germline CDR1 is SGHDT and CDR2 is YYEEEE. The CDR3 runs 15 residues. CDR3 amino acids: CASSPLTGGIGEAFF. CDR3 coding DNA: TGTGCCAGCAGCCCACTGACAGGGGGAATAGGTGAAGCTTTCTTT.

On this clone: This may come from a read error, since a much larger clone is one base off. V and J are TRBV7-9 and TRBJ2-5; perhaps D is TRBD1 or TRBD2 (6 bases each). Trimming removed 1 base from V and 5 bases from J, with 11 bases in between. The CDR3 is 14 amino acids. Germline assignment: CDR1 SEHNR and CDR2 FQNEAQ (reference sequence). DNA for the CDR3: TGTGCCAGCAGCTTAGAGGGGGGCAAGGAGACCCAGTACTTC. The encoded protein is CASSLEGGKETQYF.

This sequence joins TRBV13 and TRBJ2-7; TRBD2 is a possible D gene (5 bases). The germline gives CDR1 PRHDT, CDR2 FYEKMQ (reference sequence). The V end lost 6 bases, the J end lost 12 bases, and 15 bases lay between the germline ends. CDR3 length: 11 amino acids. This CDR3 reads CASSPTSGSYF. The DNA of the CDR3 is TGTGCCAGCAGTCCGACCTCGGGGTCGTACTTC. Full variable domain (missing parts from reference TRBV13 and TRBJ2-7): AAGVIQSPRHLIKEKRETATLKCYPIPRHDTVYWYQQGPGQDPQFLISFYEKMQSDKGSIPDRFSAQQFSDYHSELNMSSLELGDSALYFCASSPTSGSYFGPGTRLTVT.

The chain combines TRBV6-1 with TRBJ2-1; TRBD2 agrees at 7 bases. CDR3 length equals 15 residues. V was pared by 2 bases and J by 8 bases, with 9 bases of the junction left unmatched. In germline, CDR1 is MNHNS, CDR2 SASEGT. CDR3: CASSEQPAGSDEQFF. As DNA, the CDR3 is TGTGCCAGCAGTGAACAACCAGCGGGGTCGGATGAGCAGTTCTTC.

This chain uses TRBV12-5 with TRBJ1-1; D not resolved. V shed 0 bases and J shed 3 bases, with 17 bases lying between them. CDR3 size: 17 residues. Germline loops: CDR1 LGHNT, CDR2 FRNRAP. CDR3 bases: TGTGCTAGTGGTTTGGTCGGGCCCACACCCAAAGACACTGAAGCTTTCTTT. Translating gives CASGLVGPTPKDTEAFF.

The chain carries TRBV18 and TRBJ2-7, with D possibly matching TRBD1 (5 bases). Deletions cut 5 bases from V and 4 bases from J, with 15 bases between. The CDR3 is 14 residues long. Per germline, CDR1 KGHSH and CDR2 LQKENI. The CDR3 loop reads CASSDPRQSYEQYF. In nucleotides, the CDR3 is TGTGCCAGCTCAGACCCGAGACAGAGTTACGAGCAGTACTTC. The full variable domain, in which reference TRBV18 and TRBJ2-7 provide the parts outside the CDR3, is NAGVMQNPRHLVRRRGQEARLRCSPMKGHSHVYWYRQLPEEGLKFMVYLQKENIIDESGMPKERFSAEFPKEGPSILRIQQVVRGDSAAYFCASSDPRQSYEQYFGPGTRLTVT.

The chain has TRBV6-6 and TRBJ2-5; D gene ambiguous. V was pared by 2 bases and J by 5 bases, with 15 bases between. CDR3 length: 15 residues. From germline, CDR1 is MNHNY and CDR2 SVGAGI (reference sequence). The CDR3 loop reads CASSYPVGFGETQYF. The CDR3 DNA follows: TGTGCCAGCAGTTACCCCGTCGGGTTCGGGGAGACCCAGTACTTC.

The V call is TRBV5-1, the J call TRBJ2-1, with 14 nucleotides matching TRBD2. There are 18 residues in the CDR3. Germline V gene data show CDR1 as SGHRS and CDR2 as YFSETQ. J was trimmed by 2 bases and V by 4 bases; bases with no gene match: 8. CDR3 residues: CASSVGLAGVPPYNEQFF. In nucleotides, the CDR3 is TGCGCCAGCAGCGTGGGACTAGCGGGAGTCCCCCCCTACAATGAGCAGTTCTTC.

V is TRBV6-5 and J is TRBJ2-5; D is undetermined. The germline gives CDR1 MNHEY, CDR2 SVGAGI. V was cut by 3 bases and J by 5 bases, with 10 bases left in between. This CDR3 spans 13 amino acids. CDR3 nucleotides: TGTGCCAGCAGTTATCCTGAGCTGGAGACCCAGTACTTC. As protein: CASSYPELETQYF.

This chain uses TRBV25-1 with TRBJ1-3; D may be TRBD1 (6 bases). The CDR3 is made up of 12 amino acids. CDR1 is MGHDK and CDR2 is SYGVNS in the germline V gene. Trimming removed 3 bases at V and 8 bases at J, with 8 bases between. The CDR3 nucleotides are TGTGCCAGCAGTGACCGGGGGCACACCATATATTTT. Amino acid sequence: CASSDRGHTIYF.

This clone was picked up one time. The CDR3 is CASSLSGRASDTQYF. The CDR3 DNA is TGTGCCAGCAGCTTATCGGGGAGGGCATCAGATACGCAGTATTTT. This rearrangement joins TRBV11-2 to TRBJ2-3, with 7 bases matching TRBD2. Germline trimming cut 2 bases from V and 4 bases from J; bases unmatched to any gene: 6. This CDR3 contains 15 residues. The V gene's germline CDR1 is SGHAT and CDR2 FQNNGV.

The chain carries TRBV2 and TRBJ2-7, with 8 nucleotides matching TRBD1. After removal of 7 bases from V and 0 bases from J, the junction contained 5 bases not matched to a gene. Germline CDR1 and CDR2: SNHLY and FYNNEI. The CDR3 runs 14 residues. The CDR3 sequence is CASKDRVSSYEQYF. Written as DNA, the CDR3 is TGTGCCAGCAAGGACAGGGTGAGCTCCTACGAGCAGTACTTC.

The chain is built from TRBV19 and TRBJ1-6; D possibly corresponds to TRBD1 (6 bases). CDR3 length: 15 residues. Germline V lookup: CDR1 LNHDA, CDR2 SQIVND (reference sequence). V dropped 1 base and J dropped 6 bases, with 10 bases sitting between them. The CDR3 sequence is CASSIGQASNSPLHF. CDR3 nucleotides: TGTGCCAGTAGTATAGGACAGGCGTCTAATTCACCCCTCCACTTT.